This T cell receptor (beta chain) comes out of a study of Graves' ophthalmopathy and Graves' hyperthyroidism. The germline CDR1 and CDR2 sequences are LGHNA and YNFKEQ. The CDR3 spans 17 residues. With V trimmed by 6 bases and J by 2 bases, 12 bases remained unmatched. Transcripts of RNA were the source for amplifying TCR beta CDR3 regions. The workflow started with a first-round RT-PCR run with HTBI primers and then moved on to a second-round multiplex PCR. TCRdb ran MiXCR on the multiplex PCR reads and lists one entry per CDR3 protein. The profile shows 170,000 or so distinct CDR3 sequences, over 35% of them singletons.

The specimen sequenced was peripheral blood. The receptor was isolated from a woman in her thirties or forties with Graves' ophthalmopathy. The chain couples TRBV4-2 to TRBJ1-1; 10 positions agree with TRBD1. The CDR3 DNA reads TGTGCCAGCAGTGCTAAGCCGGGACAGGGGCCTAACACTGAAGCTTTCTTT. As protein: CASSAKPGQGPNTEAFF.